This TCR beta chain was recorded in a study of blood T cell repertoires in COVID-19. About the study: Samples taken during acute and convalescent COVID-19 were collected in the United States, Italy and Spain. T cells, B-cell-depleted T cells, or PBMCs provided the cDNA or gDNA that served as material.

Study processing details: For nucleated cells, counts were estimated from reference gene primer amplification. Data came from immunoSEQ multiplex PCR; TCRdb stores just in-frame clones and leaves some out. Clone size and V and J calls were adopted from that table, with D and trimming inferred from the DNA. The sample holds around 260,000 clones; around nine tenths are singletons and the top ten take approximately 2%. CDR1 and CDR2 from the germline V gene are LGHDT and YNNKEL (reference sequence). V lost 2 bases and J lost 7; bases outside the gene matches: 10. This CDR3 is 15 amino acids long. The rearrangement uses TRBV3-1 (or the pseudogene TRBV3-2) and TRBJ1-1; 7 bases agree with TRBD1. This TCR was recovered from a man in his thirties or forties with active or convalescent COVID-19. The sample consisted of peripheral blood. Here the CDR3 reads CASSQFGSTGVEAFF. CDR3 DNA sequence: TGTGCCAGCAGCCAATTCGGGTCCACAGGGGTTGAAGCTTTCTTT.